These 30 T cell receptor beta chains were sequenced from one sample in a study of blood T cell repertoires in COVID-19. TCRdb keeps only in-frame clones here, not all; method: immunoSEQ multiplex PCR. Among 120,000 or so clones listed, roughly four fifths were seen once. The source material was peripheral blood. The source is a man in his thirties or forties with COVID-19, enrolled during active disease.

The genes are TRBV14 and TRBJ1-2; 9 nucleotides align to TRBD1. V dropped 4 bases and J dropped 6; count of bases not matched to a gene: 6. This CDR3 spans 14 amino acids. Germline V gene sequence: CDR1 SGHDN, CDR2 FVKESK. The CDR3, as DNA: TGTGCCAGCAGCCTGTTACAGGGGGCGCATGGCTACACCTTC. It is translated as CASSLLQGAHGYTF.

This rearrangement joins TRBV6-5 to TRBJ2-7, with TRBD1 matching 8 bases. The V gene's germline CDR1 is MNHEY and CDR2 SVGAGI. The V gene end was trimmed by 0 bases and the J gene end by 5 bases; junction bases not matched to a gene: 3. The length of the CDR3 is 14 residues. Here the CDR3 DNA reads TGTGCCAGCAGTTACTCTGGACAGGGAAACGAGCAGTACTTC. Amino acids: CASSYSGQGNEQYF.

This clone came up a few times. The genes are TRBV6-5 and TRBJ2-7; 10 bases fit TRBD1. The V segment lost 4 bases and the J segment 3 bases; nucleotides outside the gene matches: 6. This CDR3 is built from 15 residues. The germline V gene encodes CDR1 MNHEY and CDR2 SVGAGI. The CDR3 sequence: CASSFSTGGSYEQYF. The CDR3 DNA reads as TGTGCCAGCAGTTTCTCGACAGGGGGCAGCTACGAGCAGTACTTC.

The V and J genes are TRBV5-1 and TRBJ2-1, with TRBD2 as a possible D gene (5 bases). Trimming took off 0 bases at V and 0 bases at J, with 7 bases between the two ends. This CDR3 region has 15 residues. Germline CDR1 SGHRS, CDR2 YFSETQ. The CDR3 here is CASSLGGASYNEQFF. The CDR3 coding sequence is TGCGCCAGCAGCTTGGGGGGAGCCTCCTACAATGAGCAGTTCTTC.

This clone showed up many times. The rearrangement uses TRBV13 and TRBJ1-1, with a possible D match to TRBD1 (6 bases). Trimming removed 5 bases from V and 3 bases from J, with 16 bases in between. Germline CDR1 reads PRHDT; CDR2 reads FYEKMQ (reference sequence). This CDR3 region has 15 residues. The CDR3 DNA sequence: TGTGCCAGCAGCCATAGGGGGTCAGGGGACACTGAAGCTTTCTTT. It translates to CASSHRGSGDTEAFF.

This clone was observed a few times. Here the CDR3 reads CASSLTGAIKNEQFF. The CDR3 region has the DNA TGTGCCAGCAGCTTAACAGGGGCCATAAAGAATGAGCAGTTCTTC. V usage is TRBV7-2 and J usage is TRBJ2-1; 7 bases are a match to TRBD1. The CDR3 is made up of 15 amino acids. V was clipped by 2 bases and J by 7 bases; unmatched bases: 8. Germline loops: CDR1 SGHTA, CDR2 FQGNSA.

The chain recombines TRBV27 with TRBJ2-7; 11 bases map to TRBD2. From germline, CDR1 is MNHEY and CDR2 SMNVEV (reference sequence). Trimming at V came to 2 bases and at J to 4 bases, leaving 4 bases not matched to a gene. The CDR3 extends over 15 amino acids. CDR3 region: CASSLTVAGGYEQYF. CDR3 coding DNA: TGTGCCAGCAGTTTAACCGTAGCGGGGGGGTACGAGCAGTACTTC.

This clone was seen just once. The chain employs TRBV5-4 and TRBJ2-1; 12 bases align to TRBD2. The length of the CDR3 is 15 residues. Germline CDR1 and CDR2: SGHNT and YYREEE (reference sequence). V gave up 3 bases and J gave up 2 bases; unmatched junction bases: 0. The CDR3 DNA is TGTGCCAGCAGCTCTAGCGGGGGGGCCTACAATGAGCAGTTCTTC. This encodes CASSSSGGAYNEQFF.

This rearrangement joins TRBV24-1 to TRBJ2-2; D may be TRBD1 (6 bases). The CDR3 runs 14 residues. V lost 5 bases and J lost 3, with 9 bases in between. Germline CDR1 reads KGHDR; CDR2 reads SFDVKD. The CDR3, as DNA: TGTGCCACCAGTGGAGAGGGGGACACCGGGGAGCTGTTTTTT. This codes for CATSGEGDTGELFF.

This clone has a handful of counts. This rearrangement joins TRBV19 to TRBJ2-7, with D maybe TRBD2 (5 bases). Germline loops: CDR1 LNHDA, CDR2 SQIVND (reference sequence). The ends were cut back, 6 bases at V and 7 bases at J, with 16 bases in the middle. The CDR3 totals 13 residues. The DNA of the CDR3 is TGTGCCAGTAGCAGCAGAGGCCGGAGGGAGCAGTACTTC. Encoded protein: CASSSRGRREQYF.

This chain connects TRBV10-2 to TRBJ2-7; 11 nucleotides line up with TRBD2. V shed 0 bases, J shed 2 bases, and the junction held 12 bases outside the gene matches. The CDR3 length is 19 residues. CDR1 is WSHSY, CDR2 SAAADI, per germline. CDR3 DNA sequence: TGCGCCAGCAGTGAGTCGTACAGGGGAACTAGCGGGGGAACCTACGAGCAGTACTTC. Encoded protein: CASSESYRGTSGGTYEQYF.

This clone was seen just once. The rearrangement joins TRBV27 to TRBJ2-7, with TRBD2 matching 11 bases. Per the germline V gene, CDR1 is MNHEY and CDR2 is SMNVEV (reference sequence). V was pared by 4 bases and J by 7 bases, with 9 bases of the junction left unmatched. The CDR3 loop spans 15 amino acids. In DNA, the CDR3 is TGTGCCAGCAGTTCTTTAGCGGGGGGGCCGAGGGAGCAGTACTTC. Translating it yields CASSSLAGGPREQYF.

The V and J genes are TRBV5-1 and TRBJ2-1; the D is unclear. Looked up from germline, CDR1 is SGHRS and CDR2 is YFSETQ. The CDR3 runs to 16 residues. V was cut by 7 bases and J by 0 bases, with 17 bases left in between. The CDR3 loop reads CASRSLVVSSYNEQFF. CDR3 bases: TGCGCCAGCCGGAGCCTCGTGGTGAGCTCCTACAATGAGCAGTTCTTC.

This chain uses TRBV9 with TRBJ1-5; D possibly corresponds to TRBD1 (5 bases). Germline lookup yields CDR1 SGDLS and CDR2 YYNGEE. This CDR3 comprises 13 residues. Trimming cost V 4 bases and J 7 bases, with 12 bases left between them. In nucleotides, the CDR3 is TGTGCCAGCAGCCCAGGGTTAGACCAGCCCCAGCATTTT. Encoded protein: CASSPGLDQPQHF.

The rearrangement joins TRBV28 to TRBJ1-2; D call uncertain. The CDR3 is 14 amino acids. CDR1 is MDHEN and CDR2 is SYDVKM in the germline V gene. Trimming pared 3 bases from V and 8 bases from J, leaving 16 bases between. The chain's CDR3 is CASSFRGQPRGYTF. CDR3 coding DNA: TGTGCCAGCAGTTTTCGAGGGCAGCCCCGGGGCTACACCTTC.

With respect to this clone: The sample carries other DNA sequences with the same CDR3. The chain employs TRBV10-1 and TRBJ2-3; 11 bases agree with TRBD2. CDR3 length equals 16 residues. V shed 0 bases and J 3 bases; nucleotides not matched to a gene: 2. Germline V CDR1 and CDR2: WNHNN, SYGVQD (reference sequence). The CDR3 loop reads CASSESLAGGTDTQYF. CDR3 in DNA: TGCGCCAGCAGTGAGTCCCTAGCGGGAGGTACAGATACGCAGTATTTT.

The chain links TRBV7-8 to TRBJ2-7, with no clear D. V was shortened by 2 bases and J by 0 bases, with 8 bases between the two germline ends. Per the germline V gene, CDR1 is SGHVS and CDR2 is FQNEAQ. The CDR3 is 14 residues long. CDR3 sequence: CASSLRYTSYEQYF. CDR3 DNA sequence: TGTGCCAGCAGCTTACGGTATACCTCCTACGAGCAGTACTTC.

As concerns this clone: The sample holds other DNA sequences that translate to the same CDR3. The CDR3 loop is CASSPDRDYGYTF. The CDR3 coding sequence is TGTGCCAGCTCACCAGACAGAGACTATGGCTACACCTTC. The chain uses TRBV18 and TRBJ1-2; D may be TRBD1 (5 bases). This CDR3 region has 13 residues. The V gene lost 2 bases and the J gene lost 3 bases, with 7 bases spanning the gap. Germline loops: CDR1 KGHSH, CDR2 LQKENI. The full variable domain, with the rest looked up from reference TRBV18 and TRBJ1-2, is NAGVMQNPRHLVRRRGQEARLRCSPMKGHSHVYWYRQLPEEGLKFMVYLQKENIIDESGMPKERFSAEFPKEGPSILRIQQVVRGDSAAYFCASSPDRDYGYTFGSGTRLTVV.

The chain uses TRBV19 and TRBJ1-4; D not certain. The length of the CDR3 is 14 residues. V was shortened by 3 bases and J by 4 bases, with 9 bases between the two germline ends. From germline, CDR1 is LNHDA and CDR2 SQIVND (reference sequence). CDR3 sequence: CASSITGSNEKLFF. The CDR3 region has the DNA TGTGCCAGTAGTATCACCGGGAGTAATGAAAAACTGTTTTTT.

V usage is TRBV19 and J usage is TRBJ2-7; 8 bases are shared with TRBD1. V lost 5 bases and J lost 2; bases outside the gene matches: 5. The CDR3 extends over 14 amino acids. Germline V lookup: CDR1 LNHDA, CDR2 SQIVND (reference sequence). The CDR3 sequence is CASSPQGAAYEQYF. The DNA for the CDR3 is TGTGCCAGTAGTCCTCAGGGGGCAGCCTACGAGCAGTACTTC.

The chain joins TRBV2 to TRBJ2-5; 9 nucleotides agree with TRBD1. This CDR3 is 15 amino acids long. CDR1 and CDR2 (germline): SNHLY, FYNNEI. V shed 4 bases and J 5 bases; nucleotides not matched to a gene: 8. The CDR3 is CASSVTGGALETQYF. The CDR3 nucleotides are TGTGCCAGCAGTGTCACAGGGGGCGCGTTGGAGACCCAGTACTTC. The full variable domain, completed using reference TRBV2 and TRBJ2-5, is EPEVTQTPSHQVTQMGQEVILRCVPISNHLYFYWYRQILGQKVEFLVSFYNNEISEKSEIFDDQFSVERPDGSNFTLKIRSTKLEDSAMYFCASSVTGGALETQYFGPGTRLLVL.

Only a few counts were recorded for this clone. J is TRBJ1-5 and V is TRBV28; D gene unclear. CDR3 length equals 13 residues. Germline CDR1 reads MDHEN; CDR2 reads SYDVKM. The V and J ends lost 3 bases and 5 bases respectively, with 8 bases between them. CDR3 sequence: CASSFRSYQPQHF. The DNA for the CDR3 is TGTGCCAGCAGTTTTCGGAGTTATCAGCCCCAGCATTTT. The full variable domain, rest sourced from reference TRBV28 and TRBJ1-5, is DVKVTQSSRYLVKRTGEKVFLECVQDMDHENMFWYRQDPGLGLRLIYFSYDVKMKEKGDIPEGYSVSREKKERFSLILESASTNQTSMYLCASSFRSYQPQHFGDGTRLSIL.

This chain connects TRBV5-1 to TRBJ1-4, with 7 bases lining up with TRBD1. V lost 5 bases and J lost 8; bases outside the gene matches: 12. CDR1 is SGHRS, CDR2 YFSETQ, per germline. The CDR3 spans 15 residues. This CDR3 is CASRSEGARGEKLFF. CDR3 DNA: TGCGCCAGCAGATCCGAGGGGGCGAGGGGGGAAAAACTGTTTTTT.

The V and J genes are TRBV24-1 and TRBJ2-3; D is perhaps TRBD1 (5 bases). CDR3 length equals 13 residues. In germline, CDR1 is KGHDR, CDR2 SFDVKD. Deletions cut 7 bases from V and 3 bases from J, with 10 bases between. This CDR3 reads CATRPSGTDTQYF. Written as DNA, the CDR3 is TGTGCCACCAGACCCTCAGGGACAGATACGCAGTATTTT.

The V and J genes are TRBV7-3 and TRBJ2-1; TRBD2 agrees at 9 bases. J was trimmed by 7 bases and V by 1 base; bases with no gene match: 11. This CDR3 region has 17 residues. Germline CDR1 and CDR2: SGHTA and FQGTGA. CDR3 region: CASSLSPGASGTNEQFF. Here the CDR3 DNA reads TGTGCCAGCAGCTTAAGCCCCGGGGCTAGCGGGACAAATGAGCAGTTCTTC.

This chain uses TRBV5-6 with TRBJ1-3, with D hard to call. V dropped 4 bases and J dropped 3 bases, with 11 bases sitting between them. Germline V gives CDR1 SGHDT, CDR2 YYEEEE. This CDR3 region has 14 residues. CDR3 region: CASSHISRGNTIYF. In nucleotides, the CDR3 is TGTGCCAGCAGCCACATTAGCCGTGGAAACACCATATATTTT.

This sequence joins TRBV7-2 and TRBJ2-3; a weak D match, TRBD1 (6 bases). Looked up from germline, CDR1 is SGHTA and CDR2 is FQGNSA. The V end was cut by 5 bases, the J end by 6 bases, with 12 bases between. This CDR3 region has 13 residues. The CDR3 loop reads CASSIQGLDTQYF. CDR3 nucleotide sequence: TGTGCCAGCAGCATACAGGGTTTGGATACGCAGTATTTT.

V is TRBV19 and J is TRBJ2-2; TRBD1 might be the D (6 bases). The CDR3 totals 17 residues. Deletions cut 6 bases from V and 0 bases from J, with 17 bases between. The germline gives CDR1 LNHDA, CDR2 SQIVND (reference sequence). The CDR3 nucleotides read TGTGCCAGTAGCGCCCTACAACGGACAGCGAACACCGGGGAGCTGTTTTTT. This codes for CASSALQRTANTGELFF.

The rearrangement uses TRBV28 and TRBJ2-4; D possibly corresponds to TRBD1 (6 bases). CDR1 is MDHEN, CDR2 SYDVKM, per germline. V lost 7 bases and J 0 bases, leaving 10 bases between the germline ends. The CDR3 totals 14 residues. CDR3 DNA: TGTGCCAGCATAGGACAGTTAGCCAAAAACATTCAGTACTTC. The encoded protein is CASIGQLAKNIQYF. Combining the CDR3 with reference TRBV28 and TRBJ2-4 gives the whole variable domain DVKVTQSSRYLVKRTGEKVFLECVQDMDHENMFWYRQDPGLGLRLIYFSYDVKMKEKGDIPEGYSVSREKKERFSLILESASTNQTSMYLCASIGQLAKNIQYFGAGTRLSVL.

This chain uses TRBV30 with TRBJ2-5; TRBD2 agrees at 8 bases. Trimming at V came to 0 bases and at J to 6 bases, leaving 6 bases not matched to a gene. Germline CDR1 reads GTSNPN; CDR2 reads SVGIG (reference sequence). CDR3 length: 14 amino acids. CDR3 loop: CAWSVREGGKTQYF. The CDR3 DNA reads as TGTGCCTGGAGTGTCCGGGAGGGGGGGAAGACCCAGTACTTC. The full variable domain, completed using reference TRBV30 and TRBJ2-5, is SQTIHQWPATLVQPVGSPLSLECTVEGTSNPNLYWYRQAAGRGLQLLFYSVGIGQISSEVPQNLSASRPQDRQFILSSKKLLLSDSGFYLCAWSVREGGKTQYFGPGTRLLVL.